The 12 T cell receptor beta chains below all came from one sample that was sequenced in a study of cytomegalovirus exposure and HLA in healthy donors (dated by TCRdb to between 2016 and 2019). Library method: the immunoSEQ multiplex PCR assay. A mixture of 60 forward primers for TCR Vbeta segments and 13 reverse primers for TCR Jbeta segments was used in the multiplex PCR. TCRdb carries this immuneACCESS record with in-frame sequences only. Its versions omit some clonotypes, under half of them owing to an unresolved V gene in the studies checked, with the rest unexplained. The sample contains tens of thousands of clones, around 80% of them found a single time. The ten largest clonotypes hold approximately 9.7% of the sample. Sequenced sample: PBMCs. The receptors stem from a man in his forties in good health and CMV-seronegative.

The DNA of the CDR3 is TGTGCCATCAGTGAGTCGATGGGCAGGCCAGCCACTGAAGCTTTCTTT. Protein sequence: CAISESMGRPATEAFF. The rearrangement uses TRBV10-3 and TRBJ1-1; D is ambiguous. The CDR3 has 16 amino acids. V lost 0 bases to trimming and J lost 4 bases, with 15 bases between them. Germline V gives CDR1 ENHRY, CDR2 SYGVKD.

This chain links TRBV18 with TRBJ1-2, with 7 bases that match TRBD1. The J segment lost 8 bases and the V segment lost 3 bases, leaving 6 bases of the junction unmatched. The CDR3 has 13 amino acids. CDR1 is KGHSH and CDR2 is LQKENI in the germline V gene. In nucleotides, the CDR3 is TGTGCCAGCTCACCGACAGGGAGAGAGGGCTACACCTTC. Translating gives CASSPTGREGYTF.

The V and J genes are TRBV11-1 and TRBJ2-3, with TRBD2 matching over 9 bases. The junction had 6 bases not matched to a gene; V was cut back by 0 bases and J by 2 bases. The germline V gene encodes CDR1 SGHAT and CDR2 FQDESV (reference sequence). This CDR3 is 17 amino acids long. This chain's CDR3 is CASSLARGGAPTDTQYF. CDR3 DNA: TGTGCCAGCAGCTTAGCGCGGGGGGGAGCCCCCACAGATACGCAGTATTTT.

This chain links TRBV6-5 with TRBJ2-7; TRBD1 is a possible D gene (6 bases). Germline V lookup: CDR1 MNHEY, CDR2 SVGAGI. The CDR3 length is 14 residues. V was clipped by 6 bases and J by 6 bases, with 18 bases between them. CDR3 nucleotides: TGTGCCAGCAGACCCCATAGACAGGCCCTCGAGCAGTACTTC. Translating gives CASRPHRQALEQYF.

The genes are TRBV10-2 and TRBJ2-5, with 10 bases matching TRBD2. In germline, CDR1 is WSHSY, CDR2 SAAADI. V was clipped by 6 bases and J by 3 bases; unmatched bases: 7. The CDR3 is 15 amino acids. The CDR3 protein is CASRKAGGPEETQYF. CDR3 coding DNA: TGCGCCAGCAGAAAAGCGGGGGGGCCGGAAGAGACCCAGTACTTC.

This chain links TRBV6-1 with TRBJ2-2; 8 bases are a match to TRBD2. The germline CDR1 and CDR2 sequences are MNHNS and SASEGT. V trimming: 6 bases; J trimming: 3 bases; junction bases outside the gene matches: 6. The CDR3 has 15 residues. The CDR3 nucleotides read TGTGCCAGCAGACGACCGGGACTAGACACCGGGGAGCTGTTTTTT. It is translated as CASRRPGLDTGELFF.

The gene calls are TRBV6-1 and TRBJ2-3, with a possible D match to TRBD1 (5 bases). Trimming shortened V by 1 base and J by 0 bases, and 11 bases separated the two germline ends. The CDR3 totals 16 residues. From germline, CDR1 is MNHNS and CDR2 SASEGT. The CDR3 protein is CASSEGAGRSTDTQYF. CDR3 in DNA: TGTGCCAGCAGTGAAGGGGCAGGGCGAAGCACAGATACGCAGTATTTT.

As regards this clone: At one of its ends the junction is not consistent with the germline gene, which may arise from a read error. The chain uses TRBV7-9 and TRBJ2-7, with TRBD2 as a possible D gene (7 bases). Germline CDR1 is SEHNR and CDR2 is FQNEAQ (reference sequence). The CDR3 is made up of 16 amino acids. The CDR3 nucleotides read TGTTCCAGCAGCTTATATCGGGGGGCGGATCCCTACGAGCAGTACTTC. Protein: CSSSLYRGADPYEQYF.

The CDR3 protein is CASSDQGTDTQYF. The CDR3 region has the DNA TGTGCCAGTAGTGACCAGGGGACAGATACGCAGTATTTT. The chain carries TRBV19 and TRBJ2-3; TRBD1 is a possible D gene (6 bases). The germline V gene has CDR1 LNHDA and CDR2 SQIVND (reference sequence). V shed 5 bases and J shed 3 bases, with 9 bases lying between them. CDR3 length equals 13 residues.

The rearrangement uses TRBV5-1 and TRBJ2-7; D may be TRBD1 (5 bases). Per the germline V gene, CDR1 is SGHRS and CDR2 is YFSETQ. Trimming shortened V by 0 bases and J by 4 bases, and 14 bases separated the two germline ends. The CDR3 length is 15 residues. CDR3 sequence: CASSLASGSAYEQYF. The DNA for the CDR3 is TGCGCCAGCAGCTTGGCCTCAGGGTCCGCATACGAGCAGTACTTC.

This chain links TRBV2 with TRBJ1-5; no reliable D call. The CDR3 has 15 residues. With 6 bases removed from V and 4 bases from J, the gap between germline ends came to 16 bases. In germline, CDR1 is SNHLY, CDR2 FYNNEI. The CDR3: CASRGLGVQNQPQHF. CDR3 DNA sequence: TGTGCCAGCAGGGGCCTCGGGGTCCAAAATCAGCCCCAGCATTTT.

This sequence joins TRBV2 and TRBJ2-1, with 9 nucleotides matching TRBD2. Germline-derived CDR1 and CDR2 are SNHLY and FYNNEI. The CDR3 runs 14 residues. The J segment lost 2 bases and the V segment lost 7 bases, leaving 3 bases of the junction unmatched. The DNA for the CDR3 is TGTGCCAGCAAAGCGGGAGGCCCCTACAATGAGCAGTTCTTC. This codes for CASKAGGPYNEQFF.